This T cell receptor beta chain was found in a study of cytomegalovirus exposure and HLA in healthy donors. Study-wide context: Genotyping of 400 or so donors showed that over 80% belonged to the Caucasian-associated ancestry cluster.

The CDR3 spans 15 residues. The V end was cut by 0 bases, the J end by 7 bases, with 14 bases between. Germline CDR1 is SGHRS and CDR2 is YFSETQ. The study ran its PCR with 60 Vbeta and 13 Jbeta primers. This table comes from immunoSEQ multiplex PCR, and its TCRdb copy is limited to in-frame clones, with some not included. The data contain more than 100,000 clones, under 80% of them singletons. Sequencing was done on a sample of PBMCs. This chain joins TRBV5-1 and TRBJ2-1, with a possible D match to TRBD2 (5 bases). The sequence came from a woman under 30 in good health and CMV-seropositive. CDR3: CASSLVPGIGNEQFF. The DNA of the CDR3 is TGCGCCAGCAGCTTGGTGCCGGGGATAGGGAATGAGCAGTTCTTC.